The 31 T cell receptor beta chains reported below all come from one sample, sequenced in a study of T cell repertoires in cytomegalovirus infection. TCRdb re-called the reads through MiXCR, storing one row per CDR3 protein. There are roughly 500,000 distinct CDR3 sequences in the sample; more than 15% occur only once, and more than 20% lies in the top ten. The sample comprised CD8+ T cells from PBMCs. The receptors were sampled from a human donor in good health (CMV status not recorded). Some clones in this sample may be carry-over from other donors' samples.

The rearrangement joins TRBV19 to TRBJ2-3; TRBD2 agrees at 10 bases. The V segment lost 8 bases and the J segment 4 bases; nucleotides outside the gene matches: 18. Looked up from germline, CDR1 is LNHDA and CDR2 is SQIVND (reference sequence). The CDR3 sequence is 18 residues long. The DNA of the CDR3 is TGTGCCAGTGATACATCGGCTAGCGGGGGCCTGGCAGCAGATACGCAGTATTTT. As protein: CASDTSASGGLAADTQYF.

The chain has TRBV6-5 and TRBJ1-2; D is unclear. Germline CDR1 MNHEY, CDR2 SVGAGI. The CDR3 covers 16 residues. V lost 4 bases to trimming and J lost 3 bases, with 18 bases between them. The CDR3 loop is CASSSSLTEFDYGYTF. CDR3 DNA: TGTGCCAGCAGTTCGTCCCTGACCGAATTTGACTATGGCTACACCTTC.

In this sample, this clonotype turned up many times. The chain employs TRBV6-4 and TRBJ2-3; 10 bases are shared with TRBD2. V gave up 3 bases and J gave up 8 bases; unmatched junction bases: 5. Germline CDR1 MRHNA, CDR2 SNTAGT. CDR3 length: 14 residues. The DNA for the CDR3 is TGTGCCAGCAGTGAATTAGCGGGGGGACGTACGCAGTATTTT. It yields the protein CASSELAGGRTQYF.

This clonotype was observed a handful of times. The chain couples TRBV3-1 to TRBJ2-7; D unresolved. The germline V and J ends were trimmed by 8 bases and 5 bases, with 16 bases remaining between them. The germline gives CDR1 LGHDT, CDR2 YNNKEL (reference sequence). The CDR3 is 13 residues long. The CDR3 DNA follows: TGTGCCAGCTCTGACCTGGACCCGGACGAGCAGTACTTC. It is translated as CASSDLDPDEQYF.

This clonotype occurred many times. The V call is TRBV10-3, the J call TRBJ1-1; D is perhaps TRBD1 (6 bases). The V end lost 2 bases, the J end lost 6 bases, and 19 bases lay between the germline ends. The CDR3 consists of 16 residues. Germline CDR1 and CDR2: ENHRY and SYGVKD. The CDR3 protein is CAISEPSRNREAEAFF. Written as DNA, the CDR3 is TGTGCCATCAGTGAGCCATCCCGAAACAGGGAAGCTGAAGCTTTCTTT.

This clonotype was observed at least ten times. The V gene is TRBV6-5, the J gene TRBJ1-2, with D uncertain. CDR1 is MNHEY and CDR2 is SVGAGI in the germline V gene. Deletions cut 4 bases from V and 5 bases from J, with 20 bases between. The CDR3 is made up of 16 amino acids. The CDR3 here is CASSFSRKAGWYGYTF. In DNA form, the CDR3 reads TGTGCCAGCAGTTTTTCCCGAAAGGCAGGATGGTATGGCTACACCTTC.

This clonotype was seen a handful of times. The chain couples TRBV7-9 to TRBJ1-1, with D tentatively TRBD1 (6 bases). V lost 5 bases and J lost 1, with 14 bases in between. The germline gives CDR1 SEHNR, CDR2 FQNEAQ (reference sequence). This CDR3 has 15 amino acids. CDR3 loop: CASSPYTTGNTEAFF. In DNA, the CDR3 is TGTGCCAGCAGCCCGTACACGACAGGGAACACTGAAGCTTTCTTT.

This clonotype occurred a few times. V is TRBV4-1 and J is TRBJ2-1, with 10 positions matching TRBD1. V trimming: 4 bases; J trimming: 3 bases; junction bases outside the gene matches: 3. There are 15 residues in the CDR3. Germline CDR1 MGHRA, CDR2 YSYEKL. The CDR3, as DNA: TGCGCCAGCAGCCGCGGACAGGGGGGCTACAATGAGCAGTTCTTC. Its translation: CASSRGQGGYNEQFF.

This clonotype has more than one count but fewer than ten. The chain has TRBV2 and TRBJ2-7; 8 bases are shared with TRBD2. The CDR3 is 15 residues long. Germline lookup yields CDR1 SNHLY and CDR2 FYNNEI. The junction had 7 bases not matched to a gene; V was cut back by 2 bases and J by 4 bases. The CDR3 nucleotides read TGTGCCAGCAGTGAAACCGGACTAGCCACATACGAGCAGTACTTC. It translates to CASSETGLATYEQYF.

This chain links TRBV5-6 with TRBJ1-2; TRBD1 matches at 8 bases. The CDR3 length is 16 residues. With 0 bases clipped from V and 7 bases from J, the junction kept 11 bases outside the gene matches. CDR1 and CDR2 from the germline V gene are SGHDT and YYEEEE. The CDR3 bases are TGTGCCAGCAGCTTGGTGCGCAGGGGGCATCAGGGTGGCTACACCTTC. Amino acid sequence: CASSLVRRGHQGGYTF.

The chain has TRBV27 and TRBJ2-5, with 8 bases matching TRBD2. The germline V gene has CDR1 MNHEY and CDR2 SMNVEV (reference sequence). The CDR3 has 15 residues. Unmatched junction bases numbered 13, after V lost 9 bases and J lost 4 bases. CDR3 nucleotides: TGTGCCAGAAGTAGAAGCGGGGGCCCGGGAGAGACCCAGTACTTC. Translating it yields CARSRSGGPGETQYF.

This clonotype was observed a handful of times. Here the CDR3 reads CASSEAIRGRQFF. The CDR3 nucleotides are TGTGCCAGCAGTGAAGCTATAAGGGGACGGCAGTTCTTC. The rearrangement joins TRBV6-1 to TRBJ2-1, with D perhaps TRBD1 or TRBD2 (5 bases each). Germline CDR1 reads MNHNS; CDR2 reads SASEGT. V was cut by 0 bases and J by 12 bases, with 12 bases left in between. CDR3 length: 13 amino acids.

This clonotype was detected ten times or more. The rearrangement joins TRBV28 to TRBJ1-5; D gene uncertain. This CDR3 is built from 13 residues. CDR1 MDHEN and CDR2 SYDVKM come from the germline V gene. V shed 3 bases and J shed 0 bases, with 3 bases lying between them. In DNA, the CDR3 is TGTGCCAGCAGTTTCTATAGCAATCAGCCCCAGCATTTT. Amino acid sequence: CASSFYSNQPQHF.

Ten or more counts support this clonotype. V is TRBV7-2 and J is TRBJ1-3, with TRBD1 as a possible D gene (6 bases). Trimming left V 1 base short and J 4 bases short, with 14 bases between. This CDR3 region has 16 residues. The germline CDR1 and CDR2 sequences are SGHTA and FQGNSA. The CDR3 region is CASSLGVGQGGNTIYF. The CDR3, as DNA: TGTGCCAGCAGCTTAGGGGTCGGGCAGGGGGGAAACACCATATATTTT. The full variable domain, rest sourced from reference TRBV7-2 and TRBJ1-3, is GAGVSQSPSNKVTEKGKDVELRCDPISGHTALYWYRQSLGQGLEFLIYFQGNSAPDKSGLPSDRFSAERTGGSVSTLTIQRTQQEDSAVYLCASSLGVGQGGNTIYFGEGSWLTVV.

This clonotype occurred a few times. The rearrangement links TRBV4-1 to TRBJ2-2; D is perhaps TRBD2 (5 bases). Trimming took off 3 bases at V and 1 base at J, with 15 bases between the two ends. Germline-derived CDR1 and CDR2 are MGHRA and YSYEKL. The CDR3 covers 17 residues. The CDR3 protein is CASSQHPGSVNTGELFF. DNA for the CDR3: TGCGCCAGCAGCCAGCACCCAGGTAGCGTGAACACCGGGGAGCTGTTTTTT.

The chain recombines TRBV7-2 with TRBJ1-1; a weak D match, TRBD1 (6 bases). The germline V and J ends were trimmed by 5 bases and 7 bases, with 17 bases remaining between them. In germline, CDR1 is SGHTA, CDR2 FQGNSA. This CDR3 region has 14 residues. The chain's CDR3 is CASSPFLGTNEAFF. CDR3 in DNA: TGTGCCAGCAGCCCTTTTCTCGGGACAAATGAAGCTTTCTTT.

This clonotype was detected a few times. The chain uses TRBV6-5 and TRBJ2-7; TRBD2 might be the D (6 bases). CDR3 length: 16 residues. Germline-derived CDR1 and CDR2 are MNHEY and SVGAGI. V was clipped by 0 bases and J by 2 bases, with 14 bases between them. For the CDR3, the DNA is TGTGCCAGCAGTTACTCGGCCAGGGCTAGCGCCTACGAGCAGTACTTC. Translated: CASSYSARASAYEQYF.

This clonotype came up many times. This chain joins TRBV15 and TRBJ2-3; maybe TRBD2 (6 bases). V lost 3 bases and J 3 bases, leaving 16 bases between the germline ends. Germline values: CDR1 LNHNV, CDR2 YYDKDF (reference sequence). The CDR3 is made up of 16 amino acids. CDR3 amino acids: CATSSRRRGGTDTQYF. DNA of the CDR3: TGTGCCACCAGCAGCCGCCGGCGGGGTGGGACAGATACGCAGTATTTT.

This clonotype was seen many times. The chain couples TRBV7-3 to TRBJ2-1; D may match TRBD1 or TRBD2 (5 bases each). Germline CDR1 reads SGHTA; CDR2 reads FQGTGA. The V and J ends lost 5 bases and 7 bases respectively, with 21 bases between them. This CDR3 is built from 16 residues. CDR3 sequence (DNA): TGTGCCAGCAGCCCATCCGGGACCCTCTTGGGGAATGAGCAGTTCTTC. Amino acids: CASSPSGTLLGNEQFF.

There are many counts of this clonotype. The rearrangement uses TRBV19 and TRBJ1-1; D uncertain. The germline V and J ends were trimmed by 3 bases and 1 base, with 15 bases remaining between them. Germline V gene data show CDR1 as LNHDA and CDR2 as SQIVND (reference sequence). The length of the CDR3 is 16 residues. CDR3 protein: CASSIPYPTENTEAFF. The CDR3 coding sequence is TGTGCCAGTAGTATCCCCTACCCGACGGAGAACACTGAAGCTTTCTTT.

The CDR3 nucleotides read TGTGCCAGCAGCGATGATCGGATGGGCTATCAGCCCCAGCATTTT. This translates into CASSDDRMGYQPQHF. The rearrangement links TRBV2 to TRBJ1-5; D is uncertain. There are 15 residues in the CDR3. The V gene lost 6 bases and the J gene lost 5 bases, with 17 bases spanning the gap. CDR1 and CDR2 (germline): SNHLY, FYNNEI.

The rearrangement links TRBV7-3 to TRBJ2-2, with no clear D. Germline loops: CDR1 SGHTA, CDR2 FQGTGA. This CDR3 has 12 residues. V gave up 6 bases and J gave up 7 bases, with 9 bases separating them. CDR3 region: CASSNRGGELFF. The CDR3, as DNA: TGTGCCAGCAGTAACAGAGGCGGGGAGCTGTTTTTT.

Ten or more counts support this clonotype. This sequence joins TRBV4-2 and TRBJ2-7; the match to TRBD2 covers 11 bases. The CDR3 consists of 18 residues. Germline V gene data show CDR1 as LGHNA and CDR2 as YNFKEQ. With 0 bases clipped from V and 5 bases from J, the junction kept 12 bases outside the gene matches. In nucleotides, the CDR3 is TGTGCCAGCAGCCAAGAGGGAATAGCGGGAGGGCCGTTTCACGAGCAGTACTTC. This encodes CASSQEGIAGGPFHEQYF.

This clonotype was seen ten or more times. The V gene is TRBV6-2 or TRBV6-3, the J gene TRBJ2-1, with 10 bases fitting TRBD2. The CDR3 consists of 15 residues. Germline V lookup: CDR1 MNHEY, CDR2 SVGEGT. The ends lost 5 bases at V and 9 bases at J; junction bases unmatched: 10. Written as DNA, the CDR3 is TGTGCCAGCAGTCCAGTTAGCGGGGGGCCGGGTGAGCAGTTCTTC. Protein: CASSPVSGGPGEQFF.

The CDR3 DNA is TGCAGCGTTGAAACAGGGGGTTTCAACACTGAAGCTTTCTTT. Its protein is CSVETGGFNTEAFF. The chain is built from TRBV29-1 and TRBJ1-1, with 8 nucleotides matching TRBD1. This CDR3 region has 14 residues. The germline V gene has CDR1 SQVTM and CDR2 ANQGSEA. The V segment lost 2 bases and the J segment 2 bases; nucleotides outside the gene matches: 4.

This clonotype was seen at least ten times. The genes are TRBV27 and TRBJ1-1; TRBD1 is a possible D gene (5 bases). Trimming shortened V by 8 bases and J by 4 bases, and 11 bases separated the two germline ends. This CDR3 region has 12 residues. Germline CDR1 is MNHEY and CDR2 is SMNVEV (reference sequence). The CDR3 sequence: CASARVGTEAFF. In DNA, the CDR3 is TGTGCCAGCGCCAGGGTGGGCACTGAAGCTTTCTTT.

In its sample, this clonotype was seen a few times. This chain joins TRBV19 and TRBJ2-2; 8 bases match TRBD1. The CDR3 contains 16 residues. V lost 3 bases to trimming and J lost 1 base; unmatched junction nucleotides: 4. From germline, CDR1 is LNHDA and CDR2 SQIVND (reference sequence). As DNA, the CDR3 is TGTGCCAGTAGTATTTCGGGACAGGTGAACACCGGGGAGCTGTTTTTT. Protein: CASSISGQVNTGELFF.

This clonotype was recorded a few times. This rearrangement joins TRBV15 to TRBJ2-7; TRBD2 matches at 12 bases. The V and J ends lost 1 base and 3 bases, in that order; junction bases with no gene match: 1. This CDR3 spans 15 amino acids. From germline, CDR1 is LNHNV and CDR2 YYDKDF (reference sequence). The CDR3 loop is CATSRGTSGDYEQYF. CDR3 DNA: TGTGCCACCAGCAGAGGGACTAGCGGGGACTACGAGCAGTACTTC.

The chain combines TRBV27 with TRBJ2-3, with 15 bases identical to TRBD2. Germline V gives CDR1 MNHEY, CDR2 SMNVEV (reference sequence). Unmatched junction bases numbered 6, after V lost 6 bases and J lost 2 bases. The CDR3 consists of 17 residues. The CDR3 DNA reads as TGTGCCAGCAGGCGTCGGACTAGCGGGAGGGACACAGATACGCAGTATTTT. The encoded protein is CASRRRTSGRDTDTQYF.

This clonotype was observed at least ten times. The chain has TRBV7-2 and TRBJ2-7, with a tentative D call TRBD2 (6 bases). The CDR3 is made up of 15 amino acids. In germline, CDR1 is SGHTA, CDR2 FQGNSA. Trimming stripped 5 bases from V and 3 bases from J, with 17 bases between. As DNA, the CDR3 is TGTGCCAGCAGCCCCAGTAGACTAGTGGACTACGAGCAGTACTTC. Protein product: CASSPSRLVDYEQYF.

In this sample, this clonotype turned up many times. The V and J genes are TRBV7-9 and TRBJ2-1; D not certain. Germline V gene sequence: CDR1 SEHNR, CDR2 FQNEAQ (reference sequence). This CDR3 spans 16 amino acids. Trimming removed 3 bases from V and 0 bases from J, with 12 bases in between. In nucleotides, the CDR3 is TGTGCCAGCAGCTTTTTGCGGATGAGCTCCTACAATGAGCAGTTCTTC. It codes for CASSFLRMSSYNEQFF. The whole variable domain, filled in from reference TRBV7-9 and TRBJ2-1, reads DTGVSQNPRHKITKRGQNVTFRCDPISEHNRLYWYRQTLGQGPEFLTYFQNEAQLEKSRLLSDRFSAERPKGSFSTLEIQRTEQGDSAMYLCASSFLRMSSYNEQFFGPGTRLTVL.